This T cell receptor (beta chain) was documented in a study of blood T cell repertoires in COVID-19. Looking at the study overall: Samples came from the United States, Italy and Spain, spanning acute and convalescent COVID-19. PBMCs, B-cell-depleted T cells, or T cells provided the cDNA or gDNA that made up the material.

The germline V gene has CDR1 SGHNT and CDR2 YYREEE (reference sequence). V trimming: 0 bases; J trimming: 2 bases; junction bases outside the gene matches: 10. The CDR3 length is 17 residues. Per the study methods: Estimated nucleated cell counts came from reference gene primer amplification. Using immunoSEQ multiplex PCR, the repertoire was profiled, and TCRdb retains in-frame clones only, with some absent. The V and J calls and clone size are taken from that table; D and trimming were inferred from the DNA. Among fewer than 250,000 clones listed, around 83% were seen once. This TCR derives from a woman aged 50 to 65 with acute or convalescent COVID-19. The sequenced sample was peripheral blood. The gene calls are TRBV5-4 and TRBJ2-7; 8 bases line up with TRBD2. CDR3 protein: CASSLARGGRSPYEQYF. CDR3 nucleotide sequence: TGTGCCAGCAGCTTGGCTCGGGGCGGGAGGAGTCCCTACGAGCAGTACTTC.